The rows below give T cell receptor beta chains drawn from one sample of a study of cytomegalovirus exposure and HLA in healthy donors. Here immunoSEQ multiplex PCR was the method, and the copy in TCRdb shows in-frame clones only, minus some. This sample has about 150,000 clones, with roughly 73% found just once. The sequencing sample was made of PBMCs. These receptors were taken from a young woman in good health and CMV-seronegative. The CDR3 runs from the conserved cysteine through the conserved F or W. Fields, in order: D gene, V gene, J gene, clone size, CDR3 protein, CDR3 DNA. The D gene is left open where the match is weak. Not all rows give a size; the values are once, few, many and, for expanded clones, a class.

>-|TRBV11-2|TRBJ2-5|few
CASSQDSWETQYF
TGTGCCAGCAGCCAGGACAGTTGGGAGACCCAGTACTTC
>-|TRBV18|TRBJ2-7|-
CASSLFTGMSSYEQYF
TGTGCCAGCTCACTATTTACAGGAATGAGCTCCTACGAGCAGTACTTT
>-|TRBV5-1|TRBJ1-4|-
CASSLGQGTHEKLFF
TGCGCCAGCAGCTTGGGGCAGGGGACCCATGAAAAACTGTTTTTT
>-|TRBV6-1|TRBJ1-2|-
CASSSLNVLYGYTF
TGTGCCAGCAGTTCCTTAAACGTACTGTATGGCTACACCTTC
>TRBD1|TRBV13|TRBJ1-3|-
CASSPPRDRRNTIYF
TGTGCCAGCAGCCCACCCCGGGACAGGAGAAACACCATATATTTT
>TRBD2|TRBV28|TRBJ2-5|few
CASSLDNGGGETQYF
TGTGCCAGCAGTTTAGATAATGGGGGAGGGGAGACCCAGTACTTC
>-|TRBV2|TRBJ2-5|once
CASIWGRIQETQYF
TGTGCCAGCATTTGGGGGAGGATCCAAGAGACCCAGTACTTC
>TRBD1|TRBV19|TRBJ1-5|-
CASSTQGVSNQPQHF
TGTGCCAGTAGTACACAGGGGGTTAGCAATCAGCCCCAGCATTTT
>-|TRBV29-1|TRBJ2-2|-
CSVTGTNTGELFF
TGCAGCGTAACAGGGACCAACACCGGGGAGCTGTTTTTT
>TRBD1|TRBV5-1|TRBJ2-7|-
CASTDRGPEQYF
TGCGCCAGCACGGACAGGGGGCCCGAGCAGTACTTC
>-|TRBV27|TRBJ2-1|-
CASSLSNRAYEQFF
TGTGCCAGCAGTTTATCGAACCGAGCTTATGAGCAGTTCTTC
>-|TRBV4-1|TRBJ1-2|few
CASSQAGPFSLSYGYTF
TGCGCCAGCAGCCAGGCAGGGCCTTTTTCTCTGTCCTATGGCTACACCTTC
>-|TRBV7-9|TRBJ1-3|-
CASSGTVGNTIYF
TGTGCCAGCAGCGGTACAGTTGGAAACACCATATATTTT
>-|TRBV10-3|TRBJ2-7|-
CAIRDRGESYEQYF
TGTGCCATCAGGGACAGAGGGGAGTCCTACGAGCAGTACTTC
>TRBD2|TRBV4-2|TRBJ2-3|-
CASSQTSGGADTQYF
TGTGCCAGCAGCCAAACTAGCGGGGGTGCAGATACGCAGTATTTT
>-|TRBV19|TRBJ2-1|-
CASSSETGARRNEQFF
TGTGCCAGTAGTTCAGAAACGGGAGCTCGTAGGAATGAGCAGTTCTTC
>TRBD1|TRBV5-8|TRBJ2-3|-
CASSRDRGSDTQYF
TGTGCCAGCAGCAGGGACAGGGGGTCCGATACGCAGTATTTT
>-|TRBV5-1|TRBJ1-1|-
CASSLAQGNTEAFF
TGCGCCAGCAGCTTGGCACAGGGAAACACTGAAGCTTTCTTT
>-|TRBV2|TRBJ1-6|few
CASSEDSGSNSPLHF
TGTGCCAGCAGCGAGGACAGTGGATCTAATTCACCCCTCCACTTT
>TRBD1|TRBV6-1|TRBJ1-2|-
CASRGQGDPYGYTF
TGTGCCAGCAGAGGACAGGGGGACCCCTATGGCTACACCTTC
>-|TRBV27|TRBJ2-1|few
CASSLSPAYSYNEQFF
TGTGCCAGCAGTTTATCCCCAGCGTACTCCTACAATGAGCAGTTCTTC
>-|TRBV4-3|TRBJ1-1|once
CASSQEGRGEAFF
TGCGCCAGCAGCCAAGAAGGGAGGGGTGAAGCTTTCTTT
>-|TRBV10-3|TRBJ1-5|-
CAISDLGREDQPQHF
TGTGCCATCAGTGACCTCGGACGGGAAGATCAGCCCCAGCATTTT
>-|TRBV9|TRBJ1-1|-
CASSVDSANSEAFF
TGTGCCAGCAGCGTAGATAGCGCTAACAGTGAAGCTTTCTTT
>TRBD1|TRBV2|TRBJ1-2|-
CASIRGTANNYGYTF
TGTGCCAGCATACGCGGGACAGCGAATAACTATGGCTACACCTTC
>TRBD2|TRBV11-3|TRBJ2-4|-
CASSSTSGSTYIQYF
TGTGCCAGCAGCTCCACTAGCGGGAGCACGTACATTCAGTACTTC
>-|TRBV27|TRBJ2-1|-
CASSLLGGGNEQFF
TGTGCCAGCAGTTTATTAGGAGGCGGCAATGAGCAGTTCTTC
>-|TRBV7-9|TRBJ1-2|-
CASSRRGGYGYTF
TGTGCCAGCAGCCGACGAGGGGGCTATGGCTACACCTTC
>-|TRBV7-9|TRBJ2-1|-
CASSLALGGSYNEQFF
TGTGCCAGCAGCTTAGCGTTGGGGGGCTCCTACAATGAGCAGTTCTTC
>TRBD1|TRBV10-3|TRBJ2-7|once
CAITKTGGTYEQYF
TGTGCCATCACTAAGACAGGGGGAACCTACGAGCAGTACTTC